Below are 16 T cell receptor beta chains sequenced from a single sample in a study of cytotoxic CD8 clonotypes in ibrutinib-treated CLL. Libraries were prepared by immunoSEQ multiplex PCR; TCRdb keeps only in-frame clonotypes and omits some of them. The repertoire includes about 160,000 clones, less than 85% of them detected once, and over 4.5% sits in the top ten. Here the sequenced sample was PBMCs, taken after 24 months of ibrutinib treatment. The receptors shown here come from a human donor with chronic lymphocytic leukemia.

The chain employs TRBV6-4 and TRBJ1-1; D possibly corresponds to TRBD1 (6 bases). V lost 6 bases to trimming and J lost 2 bases, with 13 bases between them. Germline CDR1 is MRHNA and CDR2 is SNTAGT. The CDR3 runs to 14 residues. CDR3 sequence (DNA): TGTGCCAGCAGCGCTGACAGGCGTAACACTGAAGCTTTCTTT. Translation gives CASSADRRNTEAFF.

The chain has TRBV28 and TRBJ2-7; D is undetermined. CDR3 length: 14 amino acids. In germline, CDR1 is MDHEN, CDR2 SYDVKM. V lost 6 bases and J 0 bases, leaving 12 bases between the germline ends. CDR3 nucleotides: TGTGCCAGCAGCCGGGTCGTGCTCTCCTACGAGCAGTACTTC. Its translation is CASSRVVLSYEQYF.

This chain joins TRBV4-1 and TRBJ2-1, with 8 bases identical to TRBD2. After removal of 4 bases from V and 0 bases from J, the junction contained 11 bases not matched to a gene. This CDR3 region has 18 residues. CDR1 is MGHRA and CDR2 is YSYEKL in the germline V gene. For the CDR3, the DNA is TGCGCCAGCAGCCTTATGGCGGGGGGACCCCGCTCCTACAATGAGCAGTTCTTC. It encodes CASSLMAGGPRSYNEQFF.

The gene calls are TRBV7-2 and TRBJ2-7; 7 nucleotides match TRBD1. CDR3 length: 13 amino acids. The germline CDR1 and CDR2 sequences are SGHTA and FQGNSA. Trimming removed 4 bases from V and 2 bases from J; junction bases left unmatched: 2. CDR3 bases: TGTGCCAGCAGCTCGACAGGGACCTACGAGCAGTACTTC. Encoded protein: CASSSTGTYEQYF.

This chain connects TRBV10-3 to TRBJ2-7; D gene unclear. The CDR3 covers 16 residues. V dropped 4 bases and J dropped 0 bases, with 16 bases sitting between them. The V gene's germline CDR1 is ENHRY and CDR2 SYGVKD. CDR3 bases: TGTGCCATCAGTGCTTCGGCCCAGGCGGTCTCCTACGAGCAGTACTTC. The encoded protein is CAISASAQAVSYEQYF.

A note on this clone: This sample includes further DNA sequences coding for the same CDR3. This chain joins TRBV6-1 and TRBJ1-1; no definite D call. Germline CDR1 and CDR2: MNHNS and SASEGT. The CDR3 is made up of 12 amino acids. V dropped 5 bases and J dropped 1 base, with 5 bases sitting between them. The CDR3 DNA sequence: TGTGCCAGCAGTAAGGGGAACACTGAAGCTTTCTTT. Its protein is CASSKGNTEAFF.

This clone occurred once. The CDR3 coding sequence is TGTGCCAGCGTTACCTCCACAGATACGCAGTATTTT. Its translation is CASVTSTDTQYF. The rearrangement links TRBV6-5 to TRBJ2-3, with unresolved D. The CDR3 length is 12 residues. CDR1 is MNHEY and CDR2 is SVGAGI in the germline V gene. Trimming pared 8 bases from V and 2 bases from J, leaving 8 bases between.

The V call is TRBV7-2, the J call TRBJ2-3; TRBD2 might be the D (5 bases). V lost 7 bases and J 4 bases, leaving 9 bases between the germline ends. This CDR3 is built from 12 residues. The germline V gene encodes CDR1 SGHTA and CDR2 FQGNSA. CDR3: CASTDYSDTQYF. CDR3 coding DNA: TGTGCCAGCACCGACTATTCAGATACGCAGTATTTT.

The chain carries TRBV19 and TRBJ1-5; a possible D gene is TRBD1 (6 bases). CDR3 size: 15 residues. Per germline, CDR1 LNHDA and CDR2 SQIVND (reference sequence). The V end lost 4 bases, the J end lost 1 base, and 11 bases lay between the germline ends. The CDR3 DNA follows: TGTGCCAGTAGTAGGGGGACATGGAGCAATCAGCCCCAGCATTTT. This translates into CASSRGTWSNQPQHF.

The V and J genes are TRBV6-6 and TRBJ1-4; D remains unclear. V dropped 2 bases and J dropped 5 bases, with 3 bases sitting between them. There are 12 residues in the CDR3. Germline V gene lookup returns CDR1 MNHNY and CDR2 SVGAGI (reference sequence). In nucleotides, the CDR3 is TGTGCCAGCAGTTACCCCAATGAAAAACTGTTTTTT. It translates to CASSYPNEKLFF.

This clone was observed a single time. The rearrangement joins TRBV9 to TRBJ2-1, with 8 positions matching TRBD1. This CDR3 is built from 14 residues. V shed 0 bases, J shed 4 bases, and the junction held 0 bases outside the gene matches. Germline V gene lookup returns CDR1 SGDLS and CDR2 YYNGEE. The CDR3 loop is CASSVGQGYNEQFF. Written as DNA, the CDR3 is TGTGCCAGCAGCGTAGGACAGGGGTACAATGAGCAGTTCTTC.

The V call is TRBV5-8, the J call TRBJ1-5; 7 bases line up with TRBD1. The CDR3 runs 15 residues. Germline V gene sequence: CDR1 SGHTS, CDR2 YDEGEE. The trim removed 4 bases at V and 0 bases at J, leaving 4 bases unmatched. The CDR3 DNA reads as TGTGCCAGCAGCCCCGGACAGGTTAGCAATCAGCCCCAGCATTTT. Protein sequence: CASSPGQVSNQPQHF.

This chain uses TRBV11-3 with TRBJ2-7, with 8 positions matching TRBD2. This CDR3 has 15 amino acids. Unmatched junction bases numbered 11, after V lost 4 bases and J lost 6 bases. Germline CDR1 is SGHNT and CDR2 is YENEEA. The CDR3 is CASSSGGLAGSEQYF. The CDR3 DNA is TGTGCCAGCAGCTCGGGCGGCCTAGCGGGTAGCGAGCAGTACTTC. The full variable domain, its missing parts supplied by reference TRBV11-3 and TRBJ2-7, is EAGVVQSPRYKIIEKKQPVAFWCNPISGHNTLYWYLQNLGQGPELLIRYENEEAVDDSQLPKDRFSAERLKGVDSTLKIQPAELGDSAVYLCASSSGGLAGSEQYFGPGTRLTVT.

This clone has a handful of counts. This sequence joins TRBV29-1 and TRBJ1-1; no reliable D call. The CDR3 extends over 11 amino acids. Trimming removed 5 bases at V and 1 base at J, with 5 bases between. Germline assignment: CDR1 SQVTM and CDR2 ANQGSEA. The DNA of the CDR3 is TGCAGCGTTACAGAGAACACTGAAGCTTTCTTT. This encodes CSVTENTEAFF.

V and J are TRBV6-6 and TRBJ2-7; D remains unclear. V lost 6 bases to trimming and J lost 0 bases, with 12 bases between them. The CDR3 has 14 amino acids. Germline V gene lookup returns CDR1 MNHNY and CDR2 SVGAGI (reference sequence). The CDR3 bases are TGTGCCAGCAGCCGGCCGGAAAACTCCTACGAGCAGTACTTC. Translation: CASSRPENSYEQYF.

In this sample, this clone turned up once. This sequence joins TRBV7-8 and TRBJ2-3; weak D call: TRBD1 (6 bases). Trimming took off 7 bases at V and 3 bases at J, with 8 bases between the two ends. Germline CDR1 reads SGHVS; CDR2 reads FQNEAQ. The CDR3 runs 12 residues. CDR3 DNA: TGTGCCAGCACCGGACAGACAGATACGCAGTATTTT. It specifies CASTGQTDTQYF.